This TCR beta chain is drawn from a study of blood T cell repertoires in COVID-19. Study summary: There were acute and convalescent COVID-19 samples, and they came from the United States, Italy and Spain. T cells, B-cell-depleted T cells, or PBMCs supplied cDNA or gDNA.

Per the original methods: Cell counts per sample came from amplifying reference gene primers. The table came from immunoSEQ multiplex PCR; TCRdb's copy has only in-frame clones and leaves some out. V, J and clone size derive from that table, while D and trimming were established from the DNA sequence. The sample records 280,000 or so clones, approximately 89% being singletons. Germline assignment: CDR1 LNHNV and CDR2 YYDKDF (reference sequence). The V end was cut by 5 bases, the J end by 10 bases, with 12 bases between. CDR3 size: 12 residues. Specimen: peripheral blood. This receptor was obtained from a woman between 55 and 75 years old with acute or convalescent COVID-19. V gene TRBV15 combines with J gene TRBJ2-1, with no clear D. In DNA form, the CDR3 reads TGTGCCACCAGCCGCGACGTCAGGGAGCAGTTCTTC. Protein sequence: CATSRDVREQFF.